These 9 T cell receptor beta chains were sequenced from one sample in a study of T cells after yellow fever vaccination. Each CDR3 protein is one row after TCRdb ran MiXCR on the 5' RACE reads. The top ten hold approximately 14% of the sample, which has roughly 500,000 distinct CDR3 sequences, less than 20% seen once. The starting material was PBMCs, obtained 15 days after the yellow fever booster vaccination. Receptor source: a man aged 25-45 years who received the YFV17D yellow fever vaccine.

CDR3 DNA sequence: TGTGCCAGCAGCTTCGACAGGGGGCGGGTCAACGAGCAGTACTTC. It specifies CASSFDRGRVNEQYF. This sequence joins TRBV7-8 and TRBJ2-7, with 10 bases that match TRBD1. This CDR3 region has 15 residues. V lost 3 bases to trimming and J lost 5 bases; unmatched junction nucleotides: 7. Germline V gene data show CDR1 as SGHVS and CDR2 as FQNEAQ.

In its sample, this clonotype was seen many times. The chain couples TRBV7-9 to TRBJ1-2; D is perhaps TRBD1 (6 bases). The CDR3 has 15 residues. Germline V lookup: CDR1 SEHNR, CDR2 FQNEAQ (reference sequence). V was cut by 2 bases and J by 5 bases, with 15 bases left in between. The CDR3 sequence: CASSLTDRDLYGYTF. The DNA of the CDR3 is TGTGCCAGCAGCTTAACGGACAGAGATCTGTATGGCTACACCTTC.

This clonotype was detected only a few times. The CDR3: CASSSAVSGANVLTF. CDR3 DNA sequence: TGCGCCAGCAGTTCCGCAGTCTCTGGGGCCAACGTCCTGACTTTC. The gene calls are TRBV5-1 and TRBJ2-6, with D unresolved. V gave up 5 bases and J gave up 0 bases, with 9 bases separating them. CDR1 and CDR2 from the germline V gene are SGHRS and YFSETQ. This CDR3 is 15 amino acids long.

This clonotype was seen more than once but under ten times. V usage is TRBV29-1 and J usage is TRBJ2-3; D remains unclear. CDR1 and CDR2 (germline): SQVTM, ANQGSEA. V lost 6 bases to trimming and J lost 7 bases, with 17 bases between them. This CDR3 comprises 13 residues. The CDR3 DNA sequence: TGCAGCGTCGTCGAGTGGGAAAGACATACGCAGTATTTT. This codes for CSVVEWERHTQYF.

This clonotype was seen more than once but under ten times. The rearrangement uses TRBV7-3 and TRBJ2-3; D may be TRBD2 (5 bases). The length of the CDR3 is 14 residues. V lost 8 bases and J lost 5, with 17 bases in between. Germline V lookup: CDR1 SGHTA, CDR2 FQGTGA. The CDR3 loop reads CASYSEENIDTQYF. CDR3 sequence (DNA): TGTGCCAGCTACTCGGAGGAGAACATAGATACGCAGTATTTT. Based on the CDR3 plus reference TRBV7-3 and TRBJ2-3, the full variable domain is GAGVSQTPSNKVTEKGKYVELRCDPISGHTALYWYRQSLGQGPEFLIYFQGTGAADDSGLPNDRFFAVRPEGSVSTLKIQRTERGDSAVYLCASYSEENIDTQYFGPGTRLTVL.

This chain connects TRBV20-1 to TRBJ1-2, with TRBD1 matching over 7 bases. Germline V gene lookup returns CDR1 DFQATT and CDR2 SNEGSKA (reference sequence). V dropped 3 bases and J dropped 3; count of bases not matched to a gene: 13. CDR3 length equals 16 residues. The chain's CDR3 is CSASPADQGGYYGYTF. CDR3 coding DNA: TGCAGTGCTAGTCCCGCCGACCAGGGGGGCTACTATGGCTACACCTTC.

V gene TRBV2 combines with J gene TRBJ1-6; D is ambiguous. Per germline, CDR1 SNHLY and CDR2 FYNNEI. The CDR3 runs to 12 residues. The germline V and J ends were trimmed by 6 bases and 13 bases, with 13 bases remaining between them. CDR3 nucleotides: TGTGCCAGCAGGGACGGAGCGGGGCCCCTCCACTTT. Protein: CASRDGAGPLHF.

This clonotype was seen at least ten times. The V and J genes are TRBV12-3 or TRBV12-4 and TRBJ2-5, with 7 bases identical to TRBD2. Losses at the gene ends were 9 bases for V and 5 bases for J; bases not matched to a gene: 9. This CDR3 has 13 residues. In DNA form, the CDR3 reads TGTGCCAGTGGTGGCGGGAGTCGGGAGACCCAGTACTTC. It translates to CASGGGSRETQYF.

The rearrangement links TRBV7-2 to TRBJ2-1; D gene unclear. This CDR3 is 15 amino acids long. The V and J ends lost 4 bases and 3 bases respectively, with 13 bases between them. In germline, CDR1 is SGHTA, CDR2 FQGNSA. CDR3 in DNA: TGTGCCAGCAGCTCCGACATGCTTTACTACAATGAGCAGTTCTTC. Translated, it gives CASSSDMLYYNEQFF.